The 2 T cell receptor beta chains in this list originate from one sample, sequenced in a study of blood T cells in healthy people across ages. The use of a sample-barcoded 5' primer and a J-beta primer mix characterized a second PCR of roughly 7 to 11 cycles. TCRdb called the 5' RACE reads again in MiXCR, with one record for every CDR3 protein. The data contain some 880,000 distinct CDR3 sequences, 35% to 40% of them singletons. The specimen was blood. The origin of the receptors is a man between 18 and 29 years old in good health.

V is TRBV10-3 and J is TRBJ2-3; D is perhaps TRBD1 or TRBD2 (5 bases each). The CDR3 covers 14 residues. Germline values: CDR1 ENHRY, CDR2 SYGVKD. V was shortened by 10 bases and J by 1 base, with 15 bases between the two germline ends. The CDR3 DNA reads as TGTGCCAGCAGGGACGCTACAGGCACAGATACGCAGTATTTT. Translating gives CASRDATGTDTQYF.

At least ten counts were recorded for this clonotype. At one end the junction does not follow the germline gene, possibly because of a read error. CDR3 amino acids: CASSQDHRSDNEQFF. CDR3 bases: TGTGCCAGCAGCCAAGATCATCGCTCCGACAATGAGCAGTTCTTC. The rearrangement links TRBV3-1 to TRBJ2-1; D call uncertain. The length of the CDR3 is 15 residues. Germline V CDR1 and CDR2: LGHDT, YNNKEL (reference sequence).